The 26 T cell receptor beta chains below were found in one sample sequenced in a study of regulatory T cells in long-lasting Graves disease. Time point noted: newly diagnosed GD, antithyroid drugs for less than 3 months. RNA isolated from PBMCs was used to make the TCR library. Relying on iRepertoire HTBI primers and Arm-PCR of CDR3 regions, the team built TCR beta libraries. Using its own MiXCR run on the multiplex PCR reads, TCRdb lists one record per CDR3 protein. The sample includes roughly 420,000 distinct CDR3 sequences, about 17% of them seen just once. The data also belong to a second study, concerning T cells in Graves' hyperthyroidism and ophthalmopathy.

This sample comprised peripheral blood mononuclear cells (PBMCs), obtained at new diagnosis, from a patient treated with antithyroid drugs. The receptors stem from a woman in her 30s with Graves disease.

The V call is TRBV28, the J call TRBJ1-5; D unclear. The CDR3 is 16 residues long. The germline V gene encodes CDR1 MDHEN and CDR2 SYDVKM. The V and J ends lost 4 bases and 4 bases respectively, with 17 bases between them. CDR3 sequence reads: CASSSRTKGRNQPQHF. The CDR3 nucleotides are TGTGCCAGCAGTTCGAGGACTAAAGGGCGAAATCAGCCCCAGCATTTT.

This clonotype has at least ten counts. The chain carries TRBV20-1 and TRBJ1-1; no definite D call. Deletions cut 3 bases from V and 1 base from J, with 9 bases between. Germline CDR1 DFQATT, CDR2 SNEGSKA (reference sequence). The CDR3 extends over 13 amino acids. CDR3 sequence: CSARAAANTEAFF. The CDR3 DNA sequence: TGCAGTGCTAGGGCGGCTGCGAACACTGAAGCTTTCTTT.

This clonotype was detected ten times or more. CDR3 DNA sequence: TGCGCCAGCAGCCGAGCGGGTCCCCACACAGATACGCAGTATTTT. Protein sequence: CASSRAGPHTDTQYF. The gene calls are TRBV10-1 and TRBJ2-3; the D gene is possibly TRBD2 (6 bases). V was trimmed by 6 bases and J by 2 bases, leaving 15 bases between them. This CDR3 has 15 amino acids. Germline V gene sequence: CDR1 WNHNN, CDR2 SYGVQD (reference sequence).

This clonotype occurred many times. The chain has TRBV5-1 and TRBJ2-1; a weak D match, TRBD2 (6 bases). Between the trimmed V and J ends, which lost 5 bases and 6 bases, there was a span of 18 bases. This CDR3 spans 15 amino acids. The V gene's germline CDR1 is SGHRS and CDR2 YFSETQ. For the CDR3, the DNA is TGCGCCAGCAGTCAAGCGGGTGCCCCCTTCAATGAGCAGTTCTTC. This encodes CASSQAGAPFNEQFF.

This clonotype was seen many times. The chain links TRBV11-2 to TRBJ2-3, with 11 nucleotides matching TRBD2. The germline V gene encodes CDR1 SGHAT and CDR2 FQNNGV. V shed 4 bases, J shed 5 bases, and the junction held 5 bases outside the gene matches. This CDR3 is built from 15 residues. CDR3 amino acids: CASSWEGLAGDTQYF. The CDR3 DNA follows: TGTGCCAGCAGCTGGGAAGGACTAGCGGGAGATACGCAGTATTTT. Full variable domain (rest looked up from reference TRBV11-2 and TRBJ2-3): EAGVAQSPRYKIIEKRQSVAFWCNPISGHATLYWYQQILGQGPKLLIQFQNNGVVDDSQLPKDRFSAERLKGVDSTLKIQPAKLEDSAVYLCASSWEGLAGDTQYFGPGTRLTVL.

This clonotype was observed at least ten times. CDR3: CASSEVTDTQYF. CDR3 nucleotide sequence: TGTGCCAGCAGTGAAGTTACAGATACGCAGTATTTT. V gene TRBV2 combines with J gene TRBJ2-3; D call uncertain. The CDR3 runs to 12 residues. Trimming stripped 1 base from V and 3 bases from J, with 2 bases between. CDR1 and CDR2 from the germline V gene are SNHLY and FYNNEI.

Ten or more counts support this clonotype. The rearrangement joins TRBV20-1 to TRBJ1-2; TRBD1 matches at 9 bases. Trimming took 3 bases from V and 8 from J; bases not matched to a gene: 1. The CDR3 is 11 amino acids. Germline loops: CDR1 DFQATT, CDR2 SNEGSKA (reference sequence). CDR3 nucleotide sequence: TGCAGTGCTAGGGGGACAGGGGGCTACACCTTC. Protein: CSARGTGGYTF.

In this sample, this clonotype turned up many times. CDR3 region: CASSPKGGTTLNTEAFF. The CDR3 nucleotides are TGTGCCAGCAGCCCGAAGGGCGGGACGACGTTGAACACTGAAGCTTTCTTT. This chain connects TRBV6-1 to TRBJ1-1; the D gene is possibly TRBD1 (5 bases). Trimming pared 6 bases from V and 0 bases from J, leaving 20 bases between. From germline, CDR1 is MNHNS and CDR2 SASEGT. The CDR3 contains 17 residues.

This clonotype was counted at least ten times. The chain carries TRBV6-9 and TRBJ2-4; TRBD2 matches 11 bases. Looked up from germline, CDR1 is MNHGY and CDR2 is SVAAGI. Trimming at V came to 3 bases and at J to 7 bases, leaving 8 bases not matched to a gene. The CDR3 contains 16 residues. CDR3 loop: CASSYLAGGPENIQYF. DNA for the CDR3: TGTGCCAGCAGTTACTTAGCGGGAGGGCCCGAGAACATTCAGTACTTC.

This clonotype was seen just once. V is TRBV27 and J is TRBJ2-1; D not resolved. The CDR3 has 13 amino acids. CDR1 and CDR2 (germline): MNHEY, SMNVEV (reference sequence). Trimming removed 3 bases at V and 9 bases at J, with 12 bases between. The CDR3 sequence is CASSFGSIGEQFF. In DNA form, the CDR3 reads TGTGCCAGCAGTTTTGGTAGTATCGGTGAGCAGTTCTTC.

This clonotype was seen repeatedly, ten times or more. The chain recombines TRBV30 with TRBJ1-1; D unresolved. The V gene lost 1 base and the J gene lost 6 bases, with 6 bases spanning the gap. The CDR3 is 11 amino acids. Germline V CDR1 and CDR2: GTSNPN, SVGIG (reference sequence). CDR3 sequence reads: CAWSETAEAFF. CDR3 sequence (DNA): TGTGCCTGGAGTGAGACCGCTGAAGCTTTCTTT.

This chain joins TRBV28 and TRBJ1-2; tentative D call: TRBD1 (5 bases). V dropped 5 bases and J dropped 0 bases, with 10 bases sitting between them. CDR1 and CDR2 (germline): MDHEN, SYDVKM. The CDR3 runs to 14 residues. The CDR3 loop is CASSGGGANYGYTF. CDR3 bases: TGTGCCAGCAGTGGGGGGGGGGCTAACTATGGCTACACCTTC.

Only a few counts were recorded for this clonotype. CDR3 sequence: CSARPGRGYNEQFF. The CDR3 bases are TGCAGTGCTAGACCGGGGAGAGGATACAATGAGCAGTTCTTC. The chain recombines TRBV20-1 with TRBJ2-1; TRBD2 might be the D (5 bases). Trimming stripped 2 bases from V and 4 bases from J, with 12 bases between. From germline, CDR1 is DFQATT and CDR2 SNEGSKA (reference sequence). The CDR3 is made up of 14 amino acids.

This clonotype showed up just a few times. The chain carries TRBV9 and TRBJ1-5; D is undetermined. This CDR3 region has 15 residues. V was shortened by 0 bases and J by 4 bases, with 11 bases between the two germline ends. Germline CDR1 and CDR2: SGDLS and YYNGEE. Here the CDR3 reads CASSVEGGPNQPQHF. As DNA, the CDR3 is TGTGCCAGCAGCGTAGAGGGCGGACCAAATCAGCCCCAGCATTTT.

This clonotype was detected ten times or more. The chain links TRBV6-1 to TRBJ2-3; 7 bases fit TRBD2. Germline values: CDR1 MNHNS, CDR2 SASEGT. The CDR3 sequence is 16 residues long. The J segment lost 2 bases and the V segment lost 5 bases, leaving 10 bases of the junction unmatched. The CDR3 reads CASSPELAQITDTQYF. In DNA form, the CDR3 reads TGTGCCAGCAGTCCGGAACTAGCGCAAATCACAGATACGCAGTATTTT.

This clonotype was counted many times. The chain is built from TRBV11-2 and TRBJ2-1; no firm D call. Germline-derived CDR1 and CDR2 are SGHAT and FQNNGV. V lost 7 bases to trimming and J lost 0 bases, with 7 bases between them. The CDR3 has 13 amino acids. This CDR3 reads CASTRSSYNEQFF. The DNA for the CDR3 is TGTGCCAGCACCAGGAGCTCCTACAATGAGCAGTTCTTC.

This clonotype was found a few times. The gene calls are TRBV4-1 and TRBJ1-1, with D possibly matching TRBD1 (6 bases). Germline V lookup: CDR1 MGHRA, CDR2 YSYEKL. This CDR3 region has 17 residues. Trimming pared 0 bases from V and 0 bases from J, leaving 14 bases between. Written as DNA, the CDR3 is TGCGCCAGCAGCCAAGACCCGCGGCAGGGGATGAACACTGAAGCTTTCTTT. Protein product: CASSQDPRQGMNTEAFF.

This chain uses TRBV5-1 with TRBJ2-1; D is perhaps TRBD1 (6 bases). The CDR3 is made up of 13 amino acids. The ends were cut back, 0 bases at V and 10 bases at J, with 11 bases in the middle. Looked up from germline, CDR1 is SGHRS and CDR2 is YFSETQ. In nucleotides, the CDR3 is TGCGCCAGCAGCTTGGAAGGGACACCCGAGCAGTTCTTC. As protein: CASSLEGTPEQFF.

The sample holds many counts of this clonotype. The gene calls are TRBV2 and TRBJ1-5, with D hard to call. The germline gives CDR1 SNHLY, CDR2 FYNNEI. This CDR3 has 13 amino acids. V shed 4 bases and J shed 4 bases, with 8 bases lying between them. CDR3 bases: TGTGCCAGCAGTGTTAGCCGGAATCAGCCCCAGCATTTT. Amino acid sequence: CASSVSRNQPQHF.

This clonotype turned up a few times. This chain links TRBV19 with TRBJ2-1; TRBD1 matches at 8 bases. Trimming at V came to 8 bases and at J to 0 bases, leaving 6 bases not matched to a gene. Germline V CDR1 and CDR2: LNHDA, SQIVND (reference sequence). The CDR3 totals 15 residues. The CDR3 bases are TGTGCCAGTCAGGACAGGGCGAGCTCCTACAATGAGCAGTTCTTC. This translates into CASQDRASSYNEQFF.

This clonotype showed up many times. The CDR3 sequence is CASSDGLAGGWETQYF. The CDR3, as DNA: TGTGCCAGCAGCGACGGACTAGCGGGAGGTTGGGAGACCCAGTACTTC. This chain links TRBV11-2 with TRBJ2-5; TRBD2 agrees at 14 bases. In germline, CDR1 is SGHAT, CDR2 FQNNGV. The CDR3 spans 16 residues. After removal of 5 bases from V and 5 bases from J, the junction contained 7 bases not matched to a gene.

This clonotype was recorded many times. The V gene is TRBV28, the J gene TRBJ2-7; 7 nucleotides match TRBD2. The germline CDR1 and CDR2 sequences are MDHEN and SYDVKM. J was trimmed by 2 bases and V by 2 bases; bases with no gene match: 9. The CDR3 length is 16 residues. This chain's CDR3 is CASSLLTSEIAYEQYF. CDR3 coding DNA: TGTGCCAGCAGTTTACTCACTAGCGAGATCGCCTACGAGCAGTACTTC. Full variable domain (rest looked up from reference TRBV28 and TRBJ2-7): DVKVTQSSRYLVKRTGEKVFLECVQDMDHENMFWYRQDPGLGLRLIYFSYDVKMKEKGDIPEGYSVSREKKERFSLILESASTNQTSMYLCASSLLTSEIAYEQYFGPGTRLTVT.

This clonotype was seen many times. This sequence joins TRBV18 and TRBJ2-5; D tentatively fits TRBD1 or TRBD2 (5 bases each). The CDR3 is 17 residues long. Germline V gene data show CDR1 as KGHSH and CDR2 as LQKENI. V lost 0 bases, J lost 5 bases, and 19 bases lay in between. The CDR3 loop reads CASSPPGEQVRRETQYF. The CDR3 DNA sequence: TGTGCCAGCTCACCACCGGGGGAACAGGTCCGTAGGGAGACCCAGTACTTC.

Many counts were recorded for this clonotype. The genes are TRBV13 and TRBJ2-2, with D perhaps TRBD1 (5 bases). The CDR3 consists of 16 residues. V was shortened by 5 bases and J by 0 bases, with 13 bases between the two germline ends. Germline V gives CDR1 PRHDT, CDR2 FYEKMQ (reference sequence). The CDR3 loop reads CASSLGHPANTGELFF. CDR3 sequence (DNA): TGTGCCAGCAGCCTTGGACATCCCGCGAACACCGGGGAGCTGTTTTTT.

The CDR3 region is CASSLGSGRDVGYNEQFF. The CDR3 coding sequence is TGTGCCAGCAGCTTAGGGAGCGGGAGGGACGTTGGATACAATGAGCAGTTCTTC. V usage is TRBV11-3 and J usage is TRBJ2-1; 10 bases match TRBD2. J was trimmed by 4 bases and V by 1 base; bases with no gene match: 10. Germline assignment: CDR1 SGHNT and CDR2 YENEEA. The CDR3 contains 18 residues.

This clonotype was found many times. The CDR3 DNA reads as TGCGCCAGCAGTGAAACAGGGGGGACGAGCTATGGCTACACCTTC. It yields the protein CASSETGGTSYGYTF. This rearrangement joins TRBV10-1 to TRBJ1-2, with TRBD1 matching over 8 bases. V trimming: 3 bases; J trimming: 4 bases; junction bases outside the gene matches: 7. This CDR3 is 15 amino acids long. Per the germline V gene, CDR1 is WNHNN and CDR2 is SYGVQD (reference sequence).